This TCR beta chain was identified during a study of blood T cell repertoires in COVID-19. Study overall: Sites across the United States, Italy and Spain contributed samples from acute and convalescent COVID-19.

Germline V CDR1 and CDR2: SGDLS, YYNGEE. V shed 2 bases and J 2 bases; nucleotides not matched to a gene: 6. The CDR3 sequence is 15 residues long. TCRdb's table, derived via immunoSEQ multiplex PCR, lists solely in-frame clones and lacks some. This table has 300,000 to 400,000 clones, over 80% appearing once. The receptor comes from a woman aged 50 to 60 with COVID-19, enrolled during active disease. The sequenced sample was peripheral blood. The gene calls are TRBV9 and TRBJ2-5; 7 nucleotides agree with TRBD2. The CDR3 DNA is TGTGCCAGCAGCGTCTCTGGGGGGGTACAAGAGACCCAGTACTTC. Amino acid sequence: CASSVSGGVQETQYF.